This passage covers 2 T cell receptor beta chains from one sample sequenced in a study of blood T cell repertoires in COVID-19. Measured with immunoSEQ multiplex PCR; TCRdb has only the in-frame clones, and not every one. The sample carries tens of thousands of clones, roughly 86% recorded once. Sample: peripheral blood. These receptors all stem from a man aged 50-60 years with acute or convalescent COVID-19.

This clone was seen more than once but under ten times. This rearrangement joins TRBV18 to TRBJ2-7, with 8 bases lining up with TRBD1. CDR1 KGHSH and CDR2 LQKENI come from the germline V gene. V shed 6 bases and J 0 bases; nucleotides not matched to a gene: 10. The CDR3 has 16 residues. The CDR3 DNA reads TGTGCCAGCTCGCTCTCCCGGGACAGGAGCTCCTACGAGCAGTACTTC. Translated: CASSLSRDRSSYEQYF.

The chain employs TRBV5-1 and TRBJ2-5; 9 positions match TRBD2. This CDR3 has 14 amino acids. Trimming removed 5 bases from V and 4 bases from J; junction bases left unmatched: 6. Germline CDR1 reads SGHRS; CDR2 reads YFSETQ. CDR3 bases: TGCGCCAGCAGAGAGCTAGCGGGGAGAGAGACCCAGTACTTC. Its translation: CASRELAGRETQYF.